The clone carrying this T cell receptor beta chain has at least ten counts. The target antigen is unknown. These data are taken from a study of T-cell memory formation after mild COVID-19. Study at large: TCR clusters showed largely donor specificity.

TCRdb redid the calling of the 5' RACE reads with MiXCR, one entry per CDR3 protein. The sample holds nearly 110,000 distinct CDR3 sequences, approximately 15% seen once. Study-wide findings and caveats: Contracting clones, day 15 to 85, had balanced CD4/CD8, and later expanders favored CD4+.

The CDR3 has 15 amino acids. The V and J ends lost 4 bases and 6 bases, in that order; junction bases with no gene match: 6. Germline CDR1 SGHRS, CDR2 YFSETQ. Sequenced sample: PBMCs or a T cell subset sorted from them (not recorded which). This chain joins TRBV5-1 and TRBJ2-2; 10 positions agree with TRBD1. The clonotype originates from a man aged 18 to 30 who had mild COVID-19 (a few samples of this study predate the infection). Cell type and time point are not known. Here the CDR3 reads CASSSPTGGPGELFF. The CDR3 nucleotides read TGCGCCAGCAGCAGCCCGACAGGGGGCCCCGGGGAGCTGTTTTTT.